This T cell receptor beta chain is from a study of cytomegalovirus exposure and HLA in healthy donors. The PCR was carried out with 60 Vbeta primers and 13 Jbeta primers. Here immunoSEQ multiplex PCR was the method, and the copy in TCRdb shows in-frame clones only, minus some. The sample includes fewer than 200,000 clones, about 86% of them seen just once. This CDR3 comprises 18 residues. V lost 4 bases and J lost 5, with 23 bases in between. Per germline, CDR1 MGHRA and CDR2 YSYEKL. This sequence was found in a man between 35 and 55 years old in good health and CMV-seropositive. The gene calls are TRBV4-1 and TRBJ2-2, with D maybe TRBD1 (5 bases). Input material: PBMCs. In DNA form, the CDR3 reads TGCGCCAGCAGCCCTCGTTCCGATGGGCCAGGGCCAACCGGGGAGCTGTTTTTT. Translated, it gives CASSPRSDGPGPTGELFF.